Presented here are 10 T cell receptor beta chains from one specimen sequenced in a study of blood T cells in healthy people across ages. Alongside a J-beta primer mix, a sample-barcoded 5' primer served in a second PCR lasting roughly 7 to 12 cycles. TCRdb re-derived calls from the 5' RACE reads in MiXCR, one entry per CDR3 protein. This sample yields about 1.8 million distinct CDR3 sequences, of which around half are seen a single time; approximately 2% belongs to the top ten. The source material was blood. These receptors were collected from a woman between 35 and 50 years old in good health.

This clonotype occurred many times. The chain has TRBV27 and TRBJ2-5; D gene uncertain. The V end lost 5 bases, the J end lost 5 bases, and 15 bases lay between the germline ends. Germline V gene lookup returns CDR1 MNHEY and CDR2 SMNVEV (reference sequence). The CDR3 runs to 14 residues. DNA of the CDR3: TGTGCCAGCAGTAAACCTAACGCATTCGAGACCCAGTACTTC. Translating it yields CASSKPNAFETQYF.

The gene calls are TRBV5-1 and TRBJ1-1, with 8 bases fitting TRBD1. The CDR3 runs 15 residues. Germline trimming cut 4 bases from V and 5 bases from J; bases unmatched to any gene: 10. Germline CDR1 SGHRS, CDR2 YFSETQ. CDR3 sequence: CASSASGGAWTEAFF. The DNA of the CDR3 is TGCGCCAGCAGCGCCTCAGGGGGCGCTTGGACTGAAGCTTTCTTT.

The gene calls are TRBV12-3 or TRBV12-4 and TRBJ2-5, with a tentative D call TRBD1 (5 bases). V was clipped by 3 bases and J by 0 bases, with 8 bases between them. This CDR3 has 14 residues. CDR3 nucleotides: TGTGCCAGCAGTTTTGACAGACACCAAGAGACCCAGTACTTC. It encodes CASSFDRHQETQYF.

The chain uses TRBV4-1 and TRBJ2-4; tentative D call: TRBD1 (6 bases). The better agreement between TRBJ2-7 and the DNA end casts doubt on the J call. The CDR3 extends over 13 amino acids. Germline V CDR1 and CDR2: MGHRA, YSYEKL. The CDR3 coding sequence is TGCGCCAGCAGCCGGGACACGAACTACGAGCAGTACTTC. This translates into CASSRDTNYEQYF.

This clonotype was observed a handful of times. The genes are TRBV7-3 and TRBJ1-1; TRBD1 agrees at 7 bases. CDR1 SGHTA and CDR2 FQGTGA come from the germline V gene. The CDR3 runs to 13 residues. The V gene end was trimmed by 4 bases and the J gene end by 3 bases; junction bases not matched to a gene: 2. CDR3 sequence reads: CASSSDRDTEAFF. DNA of the CDR3: TGTGCCAGCAGCTCAGACAGGGACACTGAAGCTTTCTTT.

The CDR3 bases are TGTGCCAGCAGTACCCGACAGGGAGGTGATGGCTACACCTTC. Translated: CASSTRQGGDGYTF. V usage is TRBV27 and J usage is TRBJ1-2, with TRBD1 matching 7 bases. V was clipped by 5 bases and J by 6 bases; unmatched bases: 9. The CDR3 consists of 14 residues. The V gene's germline CDR1 is MNHEY and CDR2 SMNVEV (reference sequence).

CDR3 amino acids: CSARAGGFQPQHF. The CDR3 bases are TGCAGTGCTAGAGCGGGGGGGTTCCAGCCCCAGCATTTT. The rearrangement uses TRBV20-1 and TRBJ1-5, with D possibly matching TRBD1 (5 bases). The germline V gene encodes CDR1 DFQATT and CDR2 SNEGSKA (reference sequence). The V and J ends lost 1 base and 7 bases respectively, with 11 bases between them. The length of the CDR3 is 13 residues.

The chain combines TRBV9 with TRBJ1-4; D is unclear. Germline CDR1 reads SGDLS; CDR2 reads YYNGEE. The V end lost 3 bases, the J end lost 5 bases, and 8 bases lay between the germline ends. The CDR3 is 13 residues long. The CDR3 protein is CASSGGGNEKLFF. Written as DNA, the CDR3 is TGTGCCAGCAGCGGAGGAGGAAATGAAAAACTGTTTTTT. Full variable domain (outside the CDR3, taken from reference TRBV9 and TRBJ1-4): DSGVTQTPKHLITATGQRVTLRCSPRSGDLSVYWYQQSLDQGLQFLIQYYNGEERAKGNILERFSAQQFPDLHSELNLSSLELGDSALYFCASSGGGNEKLFFGSGTQLSVL.

The count of this clonotype is one. This rearrangement joins TRBV20-1 to TRBJ1-2; 9 bases map to TRBD1. V lost 3 bases to trimming and J lost 4 bases; unmatched junction nucleotides: 6. CDR1 and CDR2 from the germline V gene are DFQATT and SNEGSKA (reference sequence). The CDR3 is 14 residues long. DNA for the CDR3: TGCAGTGCTAGGCGGGACAGGGTTTCCTATGGCTACACCTTC. Residues: CSARRDRVSYGYTF.

V is TRBV28 and J is TRBJ2-3; no firm D call. Germline V gene data show CDR1 as MDHEN and CDR2 as SYDVKM. The CDR3 sequence is 15 residues long. V lost 5 bases, J lost 1 base, and 13 bases lay in between. The CDR3 is CASSVLEDGTDTQYF. DNA of the CDR3: TGTGCCAGCAGTGTGCTTGAAGATGGCACAGATACGCAGTATTTT.